One sample yielded the 32 T cell receptor beta chains listed below, sequenced in a study of CD8 T cells in Susac syndrome. The RNA input was about 0.45 to 1 ug, and it was reverse transcribed with random hexamers. TCRdb re-called the immunoSEQ multiplex PCR reads through MiXCR, storing one row per CDR3 protein. Among hundreds of thousands of distinct CDR3 sequences listed, over 75% were seen once. The source material was CD8+ T cells from PBMCs. The receptors shown here come from a human donor with multiple sclerosis.

The chain has TRBV7-8 and TRBJ2-3, with TRBD2 matching 11 bases. Germline V lookup: CDR1 SGHVS, CDR2 FQNEAQ. V was pared by 2 bases and J by 2 bases, with 3 bases of the junction left unmatched. This CDR3 spans 16 amino acids. This CDR3 reads CASSLISGRATDTQYF. The CDR3, as DNA: TGTGCCAGCAGCTTAATTAGCGGGAGGGCCACAGATACGCAGTATTTT.

This clonotype was seen more than once but under ten times. This rearrangement joins TRBV4-1 to TRBJ2-1; no clear D gene. The V and J ends lost 0 bases and 4 bases respectively, with 7 bases between them. This CDR3 contains 14 residues. Germline V gene sequence: CDR1 MGHRA, CDR2 YSYEKL. The CDR3 region has the DNA TGCGCCAGCAGCCAAGACTTGTCTTACAATGAGCAGTTCTTC. Protein sequence: CASSQDLSYNEQFF.

The V gene is TRBV11-2, the J gene TRBJ2-7; D gene unclear. Trimming stripped 7 bases from V and 0 bases from J, with 10 bases between. This CDR3 is built from 13 residues. Germline values: CDR1 SGHAT, CDR2 FQNNGV. In DNA, the CDR3 is TGTGCCAGCATGAGTTACAGCTCCTACGAGCAGTACTTC. Translated, it gives CASMSYSSYEQYF.

The chain recombines TRBV13 with TRBJ2-1, with D perhaps matching TRBD2 (5 bases). The V and J ends lost 4 bases and 7 bases respectively, with 23 bases between them. The CDR3 is 17 amino acids. The germline V gene has CDR1 PRHDT and CDR2 FYEKMQ (reference sequence). CDR3 amino acids: CASSSEGGPSLSNEQFF. The CDR3 region has the DNA TGTGCCAGCAGCTCCGAGGGCGGCCCTTCCCTGTCGAATGAGCAGTTCTTC.

This chain uses TRBV19 with TRBJ1-1; D not resolved. Germline V gives CDR1 LNHDA, CDR2 SQIVND (reference sequence). The CDR3 is 13 amino acids. Trimming shortened V by 10 bases and J by 0 bases, and 12 bases separated the two germline ends. The CDR3 sequence is CATLAGLNTEAFF. In nucleotides, the CDR3 is TGTGCCACCCTCGCCGGCCTGAACACTGAAGCTTTCTTT. The entire variable domain, with the rest obtained from reference TRBV19 and TRBJ1-1, is as follows: DGGITQSPKYLFRKEGQNVTLSCEQNLNHDAMYWYRQDPGQGLRLIYYSQIVNDFQKGDIAEGYSVSREKKESFPLTVTSAQKNPTAFYLCATLAGLNTEAFFGQGTRLTVV.

The V call is TRBV29-1, the J call TRBJ2-7; 14 bases match TRBD2. The CDR3 length is 13 residues. V dropped 3 bases and J dropped 6; count of bases not matched to a gene: 1. The germline V gene has CDR1 SQVTM and CDR2 ANQGSEA. The CDR3 sequence: CSVEGTSGGEQYF. Written as DNA, the CDR3 is TGCAGCGTTGAGGGGACTAGCGGGGGCGAGCAGTACTTC.

The chain uses TRBV19 and TRBJ2-2, with 7 positions matching TRBD2. Germline V CDR1 and CDR2: LNHDA, SQIVND (reference sequence). This CDR3 comprises 19 residues. V shed 4 bases, J shed 8 bases, and the junction held 22 bases outside the gene matches. The CDR3 loop is CASSTRRLAGEGSGGELFF. The CDR3 DNA sequence: TGTGCCAGTAGTACCCGTCGACTAGCCGGGGAGGGCTCAGGGGGGGAGCTGTTTTTT.

The DNA of the CDR3 is TGTGCCAGTAGTGAGAGGGGCAGGGGAAATGAAAAACTGTTTTTT. Amino acid sequence: CASSERGRGNEKLFF. The chain recombines TRBV19 with TRBJ1-4; a weak D match, TRBD1 (6 bases). Trimming took off 5 bases at V and 5 bases at J, with 15 bases between the two ends. The length of the CDR3 is 15 residues. CDR1 and CDR2 from the germline V gene are LNHDA and SQIVND (reference sequence).

V gene TRBV15 combines with J gene TRBJ2-1, with 10 bases fitting TRBD2. Trimming removed 5 bases from V and 3 bases from J; junction bases left unmatched: 4. CDR3 length: 15 residues. CDR1 and CDR2 from the germline V gene are LNHNV and YYDKDF (reference sequence). The CDR3 sequence: CATSPGLADYNEQFF. Written as DNA, the CDR3 is TGTGCCACCAGCCCCGGACTAGCGGACTACAATGAGCAGTTCTTC.

This chain joins TRBV27 and TRBJ1-5; tentatively, D is TRBD1 (5 bases). The CDR3 covers 15 residues. The V gene lost 2 bases and the J gene lost 0 bases, with 8 bases spanning the gap. Germline V gene sequence: CDR1 MNHEY, CDR2 SMNVEV (reference sequence). The CDR3 reads CASSLAGISNQPQHF. The CDR3 DNA sequence: TGTGCCAGCAGTTTAGCAGGGATTAGCAATCAGCCCCAGCATTTT.

The chain joins TRBV28 to TRBJ2-2, with D possibly matching TRBD1 (6 bases). The CDR3 loop spans 14 amino acids. The germline V gene encodes CDR1 MDHEN and CDR2 SYDVKM. The ends were cut back, 5 bases at V and 6 bases at J, with 13 bases in the middle. Here the CDR3 DNA reads TGTGCCAGCAGTCCTATTACAGGGCCCGGGGAGCTGTTTTTT. Translation: CASSPITGPGELFF.

This chain joins TRBV19 and TRBJ2-1; TRBD2 matches 14 bases. Germline loops: CDR1 LNHDA, CDR2 SQIVND (reference sequence). Trimming at V came to 8 bases and at J to 0 bases, leaving 0 bases not matched to a gene. This CDR3 is 15 amino acids long. The CDR3 nucleotides read TGTGCCAGTGGGACTAGCGGGAGCTCCTACAATGAGCAGTTCTTC. This sequence encodes CASGTSGSSYNEQFF.

The chain employs TRBV6-5 and TRBJ2-1; weak D call: TRBD2 (5 bases). Per germline, CDR1 MNHEY and CDR2 SVGAGI. The CDR3 spans 14 residues. The ends were cut back, 2 bases at V and 7 bases at J, with 12 bases in the middle. CDR3 coding DNA: TGTGCCAGCAGTTACACTGGTCGGGATAATGAGCAGTTCTTC. Its protein product is CASSYTGRDNEQFF.

The chain recombines TRBV27 with TRBJ2-1; D is unclear. The CDR3 extends over 15 amino acids. Germline CDR1 and CDR2: MNHEY and SMNVEV (reference sequence). The V gene lost 5 bases and the J gene lost 4 bases, with 15 bases spanning the gap. In nucleotides, the CDR3 is TGTGCCAGCAGTCCCAAGCTCCCCGCATACAATGAGCAGTTCTTC. This codes for CASSPKLPAYNEQFF.

This chain connects TRBV4-3 to TRBJ1-4; D unclear. This CDR3 has 15 residues. Germline V gives CDR1 LGHNA, CDR2 YSLEER. The V and J ends lost 4 bases and 2 bases respectively, with 11 bases between them. The CDR3, as DNA: TGCGCCAGCAGCCGTGGTTGGGCGACTAATGAAAAACTGTTTTTT. This sequence encodes CASSRGWATNEKLFF.

This clonotype was seen a few times. This chain connects TRBV28 to TRBJ1-1; D is ambiguous. Trimming removed 8 bases at V and 8 bases at J, with 6 bases between. The CDR3 is made up of 9 amino acids. CDR1 is MDHEN and CDR2 is SYDVKM in the germline V gene. The CDR3 reads CASGPEAFF. The CDR3 DNA reads as TGTGCCAGCGGCCCAGAAGCTTTCTTT.

This chain links TRBV10-1 with TRBJ1-1; no reliable D call. The CDR3 runs to 13 residues. V was cut by 1 base and J by 5 bases, with 8 bases left in between. From germline, CDR1 is WNHNN and CDR2 SYGVQD (reference sequence). Written as DNA, the CDR3 is TGCGCCAGCAGTGAGTACGGGTTGACTGAAGCTTTCTTT. Its translation is CASSEYGLTEAFF.

This chain connects TRBV9 to TRBJ2-7; TRBD2 agrees at 13 bases. The CDR3 has 17 residues. V shed 2 bases, J shed 6 bases, and the junction held 11 bases outside the gene matches. In germline, CDR1 is SGDLS, CDR2 YYNGEE. The CDR3 DNA reads as TGTGCCAGCAGCGTCGGGACTAGCGGGAAGGGTTTACGCGAGCAGTACTTC. It yields the protein CASSVGTSGKGLREQYF.

This chain links TRBV5-6 with TRBJ1-1; D is uncertain. Germline CDR1 and CDR2: SGHDT and YYEEEE. There are 14 residues in the CDR3. V lost 0 bases and J lost 0, with 6 bases in between. Written as DNA, the CDR3 is TGTGCCAGCAGCTTGGTACTCGTGAACACTGAAGCTTTCTTT. This codes for CASSLVLVNTEAFF.

This clonotype was counted only a few times. The gene calls are TRBV28 and TRBJ2-7; 8 nucleotides match TRBD1. V trimming: 10 bases; J trimming: 6 bases; junction bases outside the gene matches: 11. Germline V gene data show CDR1 as MDHEN and CDR2 as SYDVKM. The CDR3 contains 13 residues. CDR3 bases: TGTGCCACCTTGGACAGGGACCTTCCCGAGCAGTACTTC. Protein sequence: CATLDRDLPEQYF.

The chain has TRBV28 and TRBJ2-3; TRBD2 aligns across 12 bases. Germline V gene sequence: CDR1 MDHEN, CDR2 SYDVKM. J was trimmed by 1 base and V by 6 bases; bases with no gene match: 8. This CDR3 is 17 amino acids long. CDR3 coding DNA: TGTGCCAGCAGACACCCTAGCGGGAGGGCCGGCACAGATACGCAGTATTTT. Protein product: CASRHPSGRAGTDTQYF.

This chain connects TRBV7-9 to TRBJ2-1; D possibly matches TRBD1 or TRBD2 (5 bases each). Trimming stripped 4 bases from V and 4 bases from J, with 14 bases between. CDR1 SEHNR and CDR2 FQNEAQ come from the germline V gene (reference sequence). The CDR3 loop spans 15 amino acids. In DNA form, the CDR3 reads TGTGCCAGCAGCTCCTCCGGGGCGTCTTACAATGAGCAGTTCTTC. This translates into CASSSSGASYNEQFF.

The chain couples TRBV28 to TRBJ1-1; D unresolved. CDR3 length: 14 amino acids. The germline V and J ends were trimmed by 1 base and 4 bases, with 10 bases remaining between them. CDR1 and CDR2 from the germline V gene are MDHEN and SYDVKM. For the CDR3, the DNA is TGTGCCAGCAGTTTATACGGGTGGGCCACTGAAGCTTTCTTT. Translation gives CASSLYGWATEAFF.

This clonotype was seen once. The genes are TRBV7-2 and TRBJ2-1, with 10 bases fitting TRBD2. After removal of 2 bases from V and 6 bases from J, the junction contained 7 bases not matched to a gene. In germline, CDR1 is SGHTA, CDR2 FQGNSA. There are 16 residues in the CDR3. The DNA of the CDR3 is TGTGCCAGCAGCTTACTAGCGGGAGTGAAGCCCAATGAGCAGTTCTTC. Protein: CASSLLAGVKPNEQFF.

The chain is built from TRBV12-5 and TRBJ2-2; 8 bases are shared with TRBD1. V shed 6 bases and J 3 bases; nucleotides not matched to a gene: 3. In germline, CDR1 is LGHNT, CDR2 FRNRAP. The CDR3 sequence is 14 residues long. CDR3 DNA: TGTGCTAGTGGGGTGGACAGGGACACCGGGGAGCTGTTTTTT. This gives the protein CASGVDRDTGELFF. The full variable domain, its missing parts supplied by reference TRBV12-5 and TRBJ2-2, is DARVTQTPRHKVTEMGQEVTMRCQPILGHNTVFWYRQTMMQGLELLAYFRNRAPLDDSGMPKDRFSAEMPDATLATLKIQPSEPRDSAVYFCASGVDRDTGELFFGEGSRLTVL.

This chain links TRBV6-2 or TRBV6-3 with TRBJ2-7; D is undetermined. The CDR3 totals 13 residues. Trimming stripped 8 bases from V and 0 bases from J, with 11 bases between. CDR1 is MNHEY and CDR2 is SVGEGT in the germline V gene. The CDR3 loop is CASAAVHSYEQYF. In DNA form, the CDR3 reads TGTGCCAGCGCCGCCGTTCACTCCTACGAGCAGTACTTC.

The chain carries TRBV29-1 and TRBJ2-3, with D perhaps TRBD2 (5 bases). The CDR3 length is 13 residues. The germline V and J ends were trimmed by 6 bases and 2 bases, with 12 bases remaining between them. The germline gives CDR1 SQVTM, CDR2 ANQGSEA. The DNA for the CDR3 is TGCAGCGTCAACCCGACTACCACAGATACGCAGTATTTT. Residues: CSVNPTTTDTQYF.

The V and J genes are TRBV29-1 and TRBJ2-2; D unclear. Trimming took off 7 bases at V and 1 base at J, with 10 bases between the two ends. Germline V gives CDR1 SQVTM, CDR2 ANQGSEA. This CDR3 comprises 13 residues. The CDR3 DNA is TGCAGCGGTCGGTGGGAGAACACCGGGGAGCTGTTTTTT. Residues: CSGRWENTGELFF.

This clonotype was detected once. The chain carries TRBV7-2 and TRBJ2-1; 7 bases agree with TRBD2. The V gene end was trimmed by 7 bases and the J gene end by 8 bases; junction bases not matched to a gene: 17. Germline CDR1 SGHTA, CDR2 FQGNSA. The CDR3 has 16 amino acids. The CDR3 loop is CASTPYGGRAAYEQFF. In DNA form, the CDR3 reads TGTGCCAGCACTCCCTATGGGGGGAGGGCCGCGTATGAGCAGTTCTTC.

This rearrangement joins TRBV5-1 to TRBJ2-2; perhaps TRBD2 as D (5 bases). CDR1 and CDR2 from the germline V gene are SGHRS and YFSETQ. Trimming took 4 bases from V and 2 from J, leaving 12 bases between them. The CDR3 consists of 15 residues. The DNA for the CDR3 is TGCGCCAGCAGCCAAACGGGGTTCAACACCGGGGAGCTGTTTTTT. Amino acids: CASSQTGFNTGELFF.

This sequence joins TRBV12-3 or TRBV12-4 and TRBJ2-7; 7 nucleotides align to TRBD1. CDR3 length: 15 amino acids. The V segment lost 8 bases and the J segment 2 bases; nucleotides outside the gene matches: 12. CDR3 amino acids: CASSPTRDRAYEQYF. CDR3 nucleotide sequence: TGTGCCAGCTCCCCTACCCGGGACAGAGCCTACGAGCAGTACTTC.

There are a few counts of this clonotype. A read error may produce the germline difference seen at one junction end. The chain combines TRBV28 with TRBJ2-7, with D perhaps TRBD1 (5 bases). This CDR3 region has 18 residues. Germline V gene lookup returns CDR1 MDHEN and CDR2 SYDVKM. The CDR3 bases are TGTGCCAGCAGTTTACGGGCAGGATGGGGCTCAAGCTCCTACGAGCAGTGCTTC. Amino acid sequence: CASSLRAGWGSSSYEQCF.